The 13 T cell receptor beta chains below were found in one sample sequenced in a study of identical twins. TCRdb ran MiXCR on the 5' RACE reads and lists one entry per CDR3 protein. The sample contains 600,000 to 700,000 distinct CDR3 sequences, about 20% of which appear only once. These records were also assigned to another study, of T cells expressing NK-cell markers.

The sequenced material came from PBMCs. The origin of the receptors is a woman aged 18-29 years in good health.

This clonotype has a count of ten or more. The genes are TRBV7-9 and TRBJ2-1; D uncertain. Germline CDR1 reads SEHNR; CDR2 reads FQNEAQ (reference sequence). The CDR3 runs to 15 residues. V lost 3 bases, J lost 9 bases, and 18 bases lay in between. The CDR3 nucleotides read TGTGCCAGCAGCTTGGCGGCGAGTGGCTTCACTGAGCAGTTCTTC. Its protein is CASSLAASGFTEQFF.

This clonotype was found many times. CDR3 loop: CASSSRTGELFF. CDR3 nucleotides: TGTGCCAGCAGTTCTCGGACCGGGGAGCTGTTTTTT. This sequence joins TRBV12-3 or TRBV12-4 and TRBJ2-2; D is unclear. Trimming removed 4 bases at V and 5 bases at J, with 5 bases between. The CDR3 is 12 residues long.

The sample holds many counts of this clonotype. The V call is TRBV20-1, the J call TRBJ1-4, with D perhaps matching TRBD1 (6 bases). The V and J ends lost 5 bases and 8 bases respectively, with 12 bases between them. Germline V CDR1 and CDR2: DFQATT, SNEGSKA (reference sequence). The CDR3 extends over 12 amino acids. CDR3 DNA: TGCAGTGCTTCAGGACAGCCGGAAAAACTGTTTTTT. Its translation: CSASGQPEKLFF.

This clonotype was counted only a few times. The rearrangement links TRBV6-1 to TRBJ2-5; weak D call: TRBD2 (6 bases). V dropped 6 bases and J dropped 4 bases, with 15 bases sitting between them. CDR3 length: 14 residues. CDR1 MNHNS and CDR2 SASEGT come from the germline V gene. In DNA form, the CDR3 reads TGTGCCAGCAGCCGATCTTGGAGGGGAGAGACCCAGTACTTC. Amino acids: CASSRSWRGETQYF.

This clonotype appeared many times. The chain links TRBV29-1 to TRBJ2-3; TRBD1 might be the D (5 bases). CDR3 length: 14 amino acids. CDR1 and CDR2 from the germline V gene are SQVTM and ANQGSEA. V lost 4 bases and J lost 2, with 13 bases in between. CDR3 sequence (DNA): TGCAGCGTTGGCAGGGCTCCCTCCACAGATACGCAGTATTTT. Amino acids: CSVGRAPSTDTQYF.

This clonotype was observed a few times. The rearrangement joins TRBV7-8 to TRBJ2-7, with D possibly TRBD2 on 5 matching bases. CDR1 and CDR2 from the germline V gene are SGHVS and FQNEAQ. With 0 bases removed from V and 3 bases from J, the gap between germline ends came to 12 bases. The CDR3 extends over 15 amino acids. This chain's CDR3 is CASSLAGLLDYEQYF. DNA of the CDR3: TGTGCCAGCAGCTTAGCAGGACTCCTAGACTACGAGCAGTACTTC.

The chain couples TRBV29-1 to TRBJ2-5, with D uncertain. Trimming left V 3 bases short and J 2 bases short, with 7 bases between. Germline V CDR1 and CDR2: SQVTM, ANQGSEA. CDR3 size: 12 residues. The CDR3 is CSVEGQQETQYF. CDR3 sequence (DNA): TGCAGCGTTGAGGGTCAGCAAGAGACCCAGTACTTC.

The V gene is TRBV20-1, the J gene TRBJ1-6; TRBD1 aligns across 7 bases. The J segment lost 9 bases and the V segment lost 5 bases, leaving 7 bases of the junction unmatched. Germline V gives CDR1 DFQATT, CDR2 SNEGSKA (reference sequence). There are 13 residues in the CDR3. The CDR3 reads CSASRGQSSPLHF. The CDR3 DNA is TGCAGTGCTTCTAGGGGGCAGAGTTCACCCCTCCACTTT.

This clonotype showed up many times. CDR3 in DNA: TGTGCCAGCAGCTTGGTAGTCTCACAAGAGACCCAGTACTTC. Translating it yields CASSLVVSQETQYF. The chain is built from TRBV5-8 and TRBJ2-5; no clear D. Trimming pared 0 bases from V and 2 bases from J, leaving 8 bases between. The CDR3 has 14 residues. Germline V gives CDR1 SGHTS, CDR2 YDEGEE.

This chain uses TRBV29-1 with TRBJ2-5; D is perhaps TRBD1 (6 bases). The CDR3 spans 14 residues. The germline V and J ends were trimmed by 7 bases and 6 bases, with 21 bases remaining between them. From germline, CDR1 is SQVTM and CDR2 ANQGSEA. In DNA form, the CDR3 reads TGCAGCGGTGACCCGGGGCCAGGGGTGAAGACCCAGTACTTC. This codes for CSGDPGPGVKTQYF.

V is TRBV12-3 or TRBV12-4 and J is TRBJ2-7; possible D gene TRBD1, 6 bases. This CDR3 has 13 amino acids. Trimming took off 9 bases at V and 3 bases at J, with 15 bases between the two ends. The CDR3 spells CASYRDGIYEQYF. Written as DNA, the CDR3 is TGTGCCAGTTACAGGGATGGGATCTACGAGCAGTACTTC.

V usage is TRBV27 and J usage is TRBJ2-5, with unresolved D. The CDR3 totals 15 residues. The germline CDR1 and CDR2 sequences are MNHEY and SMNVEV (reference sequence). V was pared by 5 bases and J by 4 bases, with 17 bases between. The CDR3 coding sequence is TGTGCCAGCAGTCTACCTCCGGGCCGAAGAGAGACCCAGTACTTC. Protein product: CASSLPPGRRETQYF.

In DNA form, the CDR3 reads TGCGCCAGCAGCCCCGAGCCGGGGTTGTGGGAGCAGTACTTC. It is translated as CASSPEPGLWEQYF. V and J are TRBV4-3 and TRBJ2-7, with D perhaps matching TRBD2 (5 bases). The CDR3 sequence is 14 residues long. CDR1 LGHNA and CDR2 YSLEER come from the germline V gene. The V end was cut by 4 bases, the J end by 7 bases, with 17 bases between.